The subject of this entry is one T cell receptor beta chain. This record belongs to a study of blood T cell repertoires in COVID-19. Turning to the study itself: Whether acute or convalescent, the COVID-19 samples came from the United States, Italy and Spain.

Sequencing used immunoSEQ multiplex PCR; TCRdb keeps in-frame clones, though not all of them. The data contain tens of thousands of clones, 70% to 90% of them singletons. This receptor was taken from a man aged 55 to 70 with acute or convalescent COVID-19. Sequencing used peripheral blood.

CDR3: CASSTRTSGGASGTGELFF. In DNA, the CDR3 is TGTGCCAGCAGTACTAGGACTAGCGGGGGGGCGAGTGGCACCGGGGAGCTGTTTTTT. J is TRBJ2-2 and V is TRBV6-2 or TRBV6-3, with 15 bases lining up with TRBD2. This CDR3 contains 19 residues. Germline V gives CDR1 MNHEY, CDR2 SVGEGT. V trimming: 5 bases; J trimming: 4 bases; junction bases outside the gene matches: 11.